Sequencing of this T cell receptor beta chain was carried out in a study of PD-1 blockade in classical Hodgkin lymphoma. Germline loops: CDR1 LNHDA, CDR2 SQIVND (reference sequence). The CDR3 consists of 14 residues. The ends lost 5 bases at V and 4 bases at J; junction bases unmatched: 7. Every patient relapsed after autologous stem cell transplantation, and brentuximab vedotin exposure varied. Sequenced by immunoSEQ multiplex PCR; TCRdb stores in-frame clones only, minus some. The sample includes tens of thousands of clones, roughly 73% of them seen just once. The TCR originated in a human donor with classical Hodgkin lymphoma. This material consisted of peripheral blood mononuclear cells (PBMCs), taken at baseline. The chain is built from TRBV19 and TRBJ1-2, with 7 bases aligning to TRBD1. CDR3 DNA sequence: TGTGCCAGTAGTCCGCAGACAGGGACCTATGGCTACACCTTC. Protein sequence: CASSPQTGTYGYTF.